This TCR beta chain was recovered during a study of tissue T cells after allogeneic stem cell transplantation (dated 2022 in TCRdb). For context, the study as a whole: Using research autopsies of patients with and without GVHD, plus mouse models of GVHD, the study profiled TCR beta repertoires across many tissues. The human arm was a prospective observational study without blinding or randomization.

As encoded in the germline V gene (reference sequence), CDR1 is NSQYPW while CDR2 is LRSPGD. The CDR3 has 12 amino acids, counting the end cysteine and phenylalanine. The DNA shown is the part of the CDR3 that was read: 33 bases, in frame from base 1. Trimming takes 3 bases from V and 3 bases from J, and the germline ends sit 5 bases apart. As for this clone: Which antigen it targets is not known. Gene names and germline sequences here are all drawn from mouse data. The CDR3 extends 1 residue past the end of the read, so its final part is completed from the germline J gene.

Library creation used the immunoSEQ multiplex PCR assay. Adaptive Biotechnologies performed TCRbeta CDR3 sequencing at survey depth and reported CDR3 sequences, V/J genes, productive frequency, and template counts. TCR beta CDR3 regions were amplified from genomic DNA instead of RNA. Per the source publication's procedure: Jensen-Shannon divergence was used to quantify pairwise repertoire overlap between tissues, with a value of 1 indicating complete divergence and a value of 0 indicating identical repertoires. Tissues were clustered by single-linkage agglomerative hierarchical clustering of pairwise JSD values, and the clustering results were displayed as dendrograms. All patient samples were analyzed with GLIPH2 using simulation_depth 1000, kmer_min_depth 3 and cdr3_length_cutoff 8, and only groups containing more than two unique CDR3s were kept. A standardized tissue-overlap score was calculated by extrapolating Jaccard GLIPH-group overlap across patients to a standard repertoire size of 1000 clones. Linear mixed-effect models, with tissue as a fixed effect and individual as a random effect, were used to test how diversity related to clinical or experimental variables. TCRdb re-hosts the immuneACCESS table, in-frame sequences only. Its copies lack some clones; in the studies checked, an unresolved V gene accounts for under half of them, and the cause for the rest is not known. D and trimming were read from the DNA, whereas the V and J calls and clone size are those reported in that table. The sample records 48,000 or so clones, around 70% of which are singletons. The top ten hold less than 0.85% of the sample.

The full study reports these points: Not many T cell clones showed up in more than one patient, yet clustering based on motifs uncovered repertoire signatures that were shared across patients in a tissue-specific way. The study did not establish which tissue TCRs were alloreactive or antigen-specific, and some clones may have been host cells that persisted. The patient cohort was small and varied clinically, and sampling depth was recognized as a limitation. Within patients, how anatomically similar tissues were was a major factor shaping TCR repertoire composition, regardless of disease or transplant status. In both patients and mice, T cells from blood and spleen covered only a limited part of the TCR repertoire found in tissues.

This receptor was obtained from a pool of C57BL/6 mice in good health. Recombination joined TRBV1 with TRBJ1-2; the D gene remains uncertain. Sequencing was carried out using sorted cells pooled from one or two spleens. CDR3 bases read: TGCACCTGCAGTGCTGGGGACTCCGACTACACC. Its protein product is CTCSAGDSDYT. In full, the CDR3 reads CTCSAGDSDYTF.